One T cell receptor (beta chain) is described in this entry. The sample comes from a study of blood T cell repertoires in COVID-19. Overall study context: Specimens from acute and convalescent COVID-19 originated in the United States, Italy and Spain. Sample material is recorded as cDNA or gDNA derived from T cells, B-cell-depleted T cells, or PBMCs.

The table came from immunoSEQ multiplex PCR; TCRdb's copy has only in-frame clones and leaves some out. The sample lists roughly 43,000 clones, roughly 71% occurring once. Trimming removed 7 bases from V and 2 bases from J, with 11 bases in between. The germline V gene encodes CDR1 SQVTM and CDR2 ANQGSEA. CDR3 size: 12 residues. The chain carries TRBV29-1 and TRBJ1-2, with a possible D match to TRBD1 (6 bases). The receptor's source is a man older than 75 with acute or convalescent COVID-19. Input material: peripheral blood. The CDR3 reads CSGYRENYGYTF. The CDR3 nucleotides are TGCAGCGGTTACAGGGAAAACTATGGCTACACCTTC. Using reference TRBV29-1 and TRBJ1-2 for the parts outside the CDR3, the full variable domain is SAVISQKPSRDICQRGTSLTIQCQVDSQVTMMFWYRQQPGQSLTLIATANQGSEATYESGFVIDKFPISRPNLTFSTLTVSNMSPEDSSIYLCSGYRENYGYTFGSGTRLTVV.